Below, 23 T cell receptor beta chains from the same sample are listed, as sequenced in a study of blood T cells in healthy people across ages. Primed by a sample-barcoded 5' primer and a J-beta primer mix, a second PCR proceeded for about 7 to 11 cycles. TCRdb re-derived calls from the 5' RACE reads in MiXCR, one entry per CDR3 protein. The sample gives 850,000 to 1,100,000 distinct CDR3 sequences, roughly two fifths of which show up once; about 12% is in the top ten. The material sequenced was blood. The receptor set was obtained from a man between 18 and 29 years old in good health.

This clonotype occurred a few times. The chain recombines TRBV12-3 or TRBV12-4 with TRBJ2-1, with TRBD1 identical over 9 bases. The CDR3 runs to 14 residues. V dropped 6 bases and J dropped 5; count of bases not matched to a gene: 5. Here the CDR3 DNA reads TGTGCCAGCAGCCGGGACAGGGAAAACAATGAGCAGTTCTTC. Residues: CASSRDRENNEQFF.

This sequence joins TRBV28 and TRBJ2-1; D is unresolved. V was shortened by 6 bases and J by 5 bases, with 17 bases between the two germline ends. CDR1 and CDR2 (germline): MDHEN, SYDVKM. The CDR3 runs to 15 residues. For the CDR3, the DNA is TGTGCCAGCAGGACCCTGGAAACAGTGAACAATGAGCAGTTCTTC. The encoded protein is CASRTLETVNNEQFF.

This clonotype appeared a few times. The chain uses TRBV30 and TRBJ2-7; tentatively, D is TRBD1 (5 bases). CDR3 length equals 12 residues. In germline, CDR1 is GTSNPN, CDR2 SVGIG (reference sequence). The germline V and J ends were trimmed by 2 bases and 3 bases, with 8 bases remaining between them. CDR3 sequence: CAWSRQIYEQYF. The CDR3 DNA sequence: TGTGCCTGGAGTCGACAGATCTACGAGCAGTACTTC.

In this sample, this clonotype turned up once. The V gene is TRBV28, the J gene TRBJ2-3, with 7 bases lining up with TRBD2. This CDR3 contains 14 residues. V was pared by 8 bases and J by 2 bases, with 7 bases of the junction left unmatched. Germline V gives CDR1 MDHEN, CDR2 SYDVKM. In DNA, the CDR3 is TGTGCCAGCCGGACGCGGGGGTACACAGATACGCAGTATTTT. This gives the protein CASRTRGYTDTQYF.

This clonotype has only a few counts. The gene calls are TRBV29-1 and TRBJ2-5, with TRBD1 matching over 9 bases. Germline CDR1 and CDR2: SQVTM and ANQGSEA. This CDR3 is built from 12 residues. With 4 bases clipped from V and 6 bases from J, the junction kept 3 bases outside the gene matches. This CDR3 is CSVVGQGKTQYF. The CDR3, as DNA: TGCAGCGTTGTCGGACAGGGGAAGACCCAGTACTTC.

This chain connects TRBV20-1 to TRBJ1-1, with unresolved D. Germline V gene lookup returns CDR1 DFQATT and CDR2 SNEGSKA (reference sequence). The CDR3 consists of 14 residues. Trimming shortened V by 2 bases and J by 5 bases, and 15 bases separated the two germline ends. This chain's CDR3 is CSARRSESGTEAFF. The CDR3 DNA follows: TGCAGTGCTAGACGAAGTGAATCGGGAACTGAAGCTTTCTTT.

Remarks on this clonotype: An end of the junction differs from the germline gene, which may be a read error. The rearrangement uses TRBV7-8 and TRBJ1-1; 7 bases align to TRBD1. The CDR3 length is 12 residues. Germline V CDR1 and CDR2: SGHVS, FQNEAQ. CDR3 sequence: CASSPYRGEVFF. DNA of the CDR3: TGTGCCAGCAGCCCCTACAGGGGAGAAGTTTTCTTT.

This clonotype was found a few times. This chain joins TRBV5-1 and TRBJ1-6, with 9 bases that match TRBD1. CDR3 length: 16 amino acids. Germline CDR1 and CDR2: SGHRS and YFSETQ. With 3 bases clipped from V and 10 bases from J, the junction kept 11 bases outside the gene matches. In nucleotides, the CDR3 is TGCGCCAGCAGCTCCCTAGGGGGACAGGGTGTATCACCCCTCCACTTT. Translated: CASSSLGGQGVSPLHF.

With regard to this clonotype: Sequence at one end of the junction differs from germline and may be a read error. The V gene is TRBV7-2, the J gene TRBJ1-5; tentatively, D is TRBD1 (5 bases). The CDR3 consists of 15 residues. CDR1 and CDR2 (germline): SGHTA, FQGNSA. The chain's CDR3 is CVSSPDWGGNQPQHF. As DNA, the CDR3 is TGTGTCAGCAGCCCCGACTGGGGGGGCAATCAGCCCCAGCATTTT.

The chain joins TRBV5-1 to TRBJ1-2; a weak D match, TRBD1 (6 bases). Looked up from germline, CDR1 is SGHRS and CDR2 is YFSETQ. The CDR3 loop spans 14 amino acids. Trimming took off 4 bases at V and 5 bases at J, with 15 bases between the two ends. CDR3 bases: TGCGCCAGCAGCCGGGAGGGGGGCACATATGGCTACACCTTC. Protein sequence: CASSREGGTYGYTF.

This clonotype turned up a few times. The genes are TRBV6-5 and TRBJ2-1, with TRBD1 as a possible D gene (6 bases). V lost 4 bases to trimming and J lost 2 bases, with 12 bases between them. CDR3 length: 15 residues. Germline assignment: CDR1 MNHEY and CDR2 SVGAGI. Written as DNA, the CDR3 is TGTGCCAGCAGTTCGGACAGATCCCCCTACAATGAGCAGTTCTTC. The encoded protein is CASSSDRSPYNEQFF.

The CDR3 coding sequence is TGTGCCATCAGTGAGTCTCCCCCGGGCACTGAAGCTTTCTTT. Residues: CAISESPPGTEAFF. The chain couples TRBV10-3 to TRBJ1-1; D remains ambiguous. The CDR3 length is 14 residues. V dropped 0 bases and J dropped 4 bases, with 9 bases sitting between them. CDR1 ENHRY and CDR2 SYGVKD come from the germline V gene.

The chain recombines TRBV6-2 or TRBV6-3 with TRBJ2-7; a weak D match, TRBD2 (7 bases). Germline CDR1 reads MNHEY; CDR2 reads SVGEGT. The length of the CDR3 is 17 residues. Trimming took off 4 bases at V and 3 bases at J, with 22 bases between the two ends. CDR3 coding DNA: TGTGCCAGCAGTTTCCCGACACAGGGAGGGTCGGGCTACGAGCAGTACTTC. It codes for CASSFPTQGGSGYEQYF.

This clonotype was observed a handful of times. The chain links TRBV7-9 to TRBJ1-1, with D possibly matching TRBD1 (6 bases). The CDR3 spans 12 residues. Per the germline V gene, CDR1 is SEHNR and CDR2 is FQNEAQ (reference sequence). The ends were cut back, 1 base at V and 8 bases at J, with 8 bases in the middle. The CDR3 DNA follows: TGTGCCAGCAGCTTAGGACAGGTGGAAGCTTTCTTT. This codes for CASSLGQVEAFF.

The chain employs TRBV28 and TRBJ2-5, with unresolved D. CDR1 MDHEN and CDR2 SYDVKM come from the germline V gene. V lost 2 bases and J 5 bases, leaving 12 bases between the germline ends. The CDR3 covers 14 residues. The CDR3 loop reads CASSLVRVSETQYF. The DNA of the CDR3 is TGTGCCAGCAGTTTAGTCCGGGTGTCGGAGACCCAGTACTTC.

In this sample, this clonotype turned up a few times. The rearrangement uses TRBV7-2 and TRBJ1-6, with D maybe TRBD1 (6 bases). This CDR3 contains 16 residues. The ends were cut back, 1 base at V and 6 bases at J, with 13 bases in the middle. Per the germline V gene, CDR1 is SGHTA and CDR2 is FQGNSA. DNA of the CDR3: TGTGCCAGCAGCTTAGAGTCGGGGGCGGGTAATTCACCCCTCCACTTT. This gives the protein CASSLESGAGNSPLHF. Supplemented by reference TRBV7-2 and TRBJ1-6, the full variable domain reads GAGVSQSPSNKVTEKGKDVELRCDPISGHTALYWYRQSLGQGLEFLIYFQGNSAPDKSGLPSDRFSAERTGGSVSTLTIQRTQQEDSAVYLCASSLESGAGNSPLHFGNGTRLTVT.

V is TRBV20-1 and J is TRBJ1-4; D is undetermined. Per the germline V gene, CDR1 is DFQATT and CDR2 is SNEGSKA (reference sequence). The CDR3 has 13 residues. The V gene lost 1 base and the J gene lost 5 bases, with 8 bases spanning the gap. The DNA of the CDR3 is TGCAGTGCTAGAGGAGGGCCCAATGAAAAACTGTTTTTT. This sequence encodes CSARGGPNEKLFF.

There are a few counts of this clonotype. The chain carries TRBV20-1 and TRBJ2-7; D perhaps matches TRBD1 (6 bases). The germline V gene has CDR1 DFQATT and CDR2 SNEGSKA (reference sequence). The CDR3 contains 13 residues. Trimming shortened V by 2 bases and J by 0 bases, and 8 bases separated the two germline ends. Here the CDR3 DNA reads TGCAGTGCTAGACAGACAGGCTCCTACGAGCAGTACTTC. Translation: CSARQTGSYEQYF.

The V gene is TRBV20-1, the J gene TRBJ1-4; no firm D call. CDR3 size: 15 residues. CDR1 DFQATT and CDR2 SNEGSKA come from the germline V gene (reference sequence). The ends were cut back, 3 bases at V and 2 bases at J, with 13 bases in the middle. The CDR3 coding sequence is TGCAGTGCTAGCCCGGGAGGGCCGACTAATGAAAAACTGTTTTTT. This gives the protein CSASPGGPTNEKLFF.

This clonotype was counted a few times. The chain links TRBV20-1 to TRBJ1-5; no clear D gene. Germline assignment: CDR1 DFQATT and CDR2 SNEGSKA (reference sequence). Deletions cut 3 bases from V and 6 bases from J, with 6 bases between. The CDR3 consists of 11 residues. The CDR3 nucleotides read TGCAGTGCTAGTGACCGTCAGCCCCAGCATTTT. The encoded protein is CSASDRQPQHF.

This clonotype appeared a few times. The chain carries TRBV20-1 and TRBJ1-2, with D unresolved. V was clipped by 3 bases and J by 1 base, with 12 bases between them. The CDR3 is 14 amino acids. The germline V gene has CDR1 DFQATT and CDR2 SNEGSKA (reference sequence). Here the CDR3 reads CSARALVNNYGYTF. The CDR3 nucleotides read TGCAGTGCTAGGGCTCTCGTGAATAACTATGGCTACACCTTC.

A few counts support this clonotype. V gene TRBV5-1 combines with J gene TRBJ1-1; a weak D match, TRBD1 (6 bases). The CDR3 runs 14 residues. Looked up from germline, CDR1 is SGHRS and CDR2 is YFSETQ. Trimming left V 2 bases short and J 10 bases short, with 18 bases between. The CDR3 region is CASSLSTGTKGAFF. The CDR3 DNA follows: TGCGCCAGCAGCTTATCAACCGGGACAAAGGGAGCTTTCTTT.

The CDR3 region is CASSLELAGGLDEQYF. For the CDR3, the DNA is TGCGCCAGCAGCTTGGAACTAGCGGGGGGTTTGGATGAGCAGTACTTC. The chain has TRBV5-1 and TRBJ2-5; 12 bases line up with TRBD2. CDR1 SGHRS and CDR2 YFSETQ come from the germline V gene. V shed 0 bases and J 11 bases; nucleotides not matched to a gene: 11. The CDR3 runs to 16 residues.